Presented here are 5 T cell receptor beta chains from one specimen sequenced in a study of T cell responses to AZD1222 COVID-19 vaccine. Assay used: immunoSEQ multiplex PCR; TCRdb lists only in-frame clones, some missing. Here the sample spans around 100,000 clones, about 87% being singletons. Sequenced material: peripheral blood, taken on day 0 of AZD1222 vaccination. These receptor sequences come from an adult in good health.

The chain has TRBV7-9 and TRBJ2-1; 7 positions agree with TRBD1. Germline trimming cut 7 bases from V and 3 bases from J; bases unmatched to any gene: 3. This CDR3 region has 13 residues. The germline CDR1 and CDR2 sequences are SEHNR and FQNEAQ (reference sequence). The CDR3: CASTTGDYNEQFF. CDR3 in DNA: TGTGCCAGCACAACAGGGGACTACAATGAGCAGTTCTTC.

This clone was detected a few times. The CDR3 loop reads CATSEGTLETQYF. For the CDR3, the DNA is TGTGCCACCAGTGAGGGGACTCTGGAGACCCAGTACTTC. This chain connects TRBV24-1 to TRBJ2-5; a weak D match, TRBD2 (6 bases). This CDR3 is built from 13 residues. V lost 4 bases to trimming and J lost 5 bases, with 10 bases between them. Germline lookup yields CDR1 KGHDR and CDR2 SFDVKD.

This clone was recorded a few times. This chain connects TRBV2 to TRBJ1-5; 8 positions agree with TRBD1. The CDR3 runs 15 residues. CDR1 is SNHLY and CDR2 is FYNNEI in the germline V gene. The J segment lost 2 bases and the V segment lost 6 bases, leaving 6 bases of the junction unmatched. Here the CDR3 DNA reads TGTGCCAGCAGCGGGGACAGGTCCGGCAATCAGCCCCAGCATTTT. This codes for CASSGDRSGNQPQHF.

This sequence joins TRBV6-2 or TRBV6-3 and TRBJ2-3, with 7 positions matching TRBD1. The junction had 13 bases not matched to a gene; V was cut back by 6 bases and J by 1 base. Germline V lookup: CDR1 MNHEY, CDR2 SVGEGT. The CDR3 totals 17 residues. The CDR3 here is CASSPYRQGGGTDTQYF. CDR3 bases: TGTGCCAGCAGCCCATACCGACAGGGCGGTGGCACAGATACGCAGTATTTT.

The V and J genes are TRBV20-1 and TRBJ2-2, with D uncertain. The CDR3 runs 14 residues. Germline V lookup: CDR1 DFQATT, CDR2 SNEGSKA (reference sequence). The V end was cut by 3 bases, the J end by 1 base, with 9 bases between. CDR3 sequence (DNA): TGCAGTGCTAGTGGGTCCCTGAACACCGGGGAGCTGTTTTTT. Translation gives CSASGSLNTGELFF.